Included here is one TCR beta chain sequence, with context. The sample comes from a study of radiation and T cells in renal cell carcinoma. V dropped 4 bases and J dropped 6 bases, with 11 bases sitting between them. The length of the CDR3 is 14 residues. CDR1 is SGHNT and CDR2 is YYREEE in the germline V gene (reference sequence). Repertoires were generated with immunoSEQ multiplex PCR, while TCRdb's copy carries only in-frame clones and drops some. The table lists around 15,000 clones, 50% of them singletons, with about two fifths in the top ten. The treatment here: 15 Gy SBRT to primary tumor, nephrectomy 4 weeks later. Nephrectomy followed 15 Gy stereotactic body radiation by 4 weeks.

The sequence came from a woman aged 55-70 years with renal cell carcinoma. This sequence joins TRBV5-4 and TRBJ1-6; TRBD1 is a possible D gene (6 bases). Here the sequenced sample was tumor tissue, taken from a patient whose treatment included radiotherapy and nephrectomy. The DNA of the CDR3 is TGTGCCAGCAGCGTCCGGGACATTAATTCACCCCTCCACTTT. It is translated as CASSVRDINSPLHF.